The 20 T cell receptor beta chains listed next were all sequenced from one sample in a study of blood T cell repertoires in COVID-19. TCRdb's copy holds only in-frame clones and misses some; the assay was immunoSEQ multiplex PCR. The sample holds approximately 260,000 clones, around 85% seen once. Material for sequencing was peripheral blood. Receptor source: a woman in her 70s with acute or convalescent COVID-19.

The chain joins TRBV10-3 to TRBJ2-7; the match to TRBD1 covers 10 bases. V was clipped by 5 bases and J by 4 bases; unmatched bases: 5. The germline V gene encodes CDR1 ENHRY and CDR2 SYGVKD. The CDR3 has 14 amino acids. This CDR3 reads CAISFGDRGYEQYF. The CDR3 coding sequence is TGTGCCATCAGTTTCGGGGACAGGGGATACGAGCAGTACTTC.

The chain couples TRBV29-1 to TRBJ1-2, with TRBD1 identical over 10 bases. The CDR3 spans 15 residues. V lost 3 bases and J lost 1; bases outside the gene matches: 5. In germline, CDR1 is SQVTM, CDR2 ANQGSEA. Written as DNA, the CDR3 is TGCAGCGTTGAGGACAGGGGGAGCCTTAACTATGGCTACACCTTC. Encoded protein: CSVEDRGSLNYGYTF.

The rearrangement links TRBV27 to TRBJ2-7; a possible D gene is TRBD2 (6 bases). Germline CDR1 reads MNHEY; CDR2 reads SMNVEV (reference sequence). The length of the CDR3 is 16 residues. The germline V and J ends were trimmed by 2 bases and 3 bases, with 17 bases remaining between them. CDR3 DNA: TGTGCCAGCAGTTTAAGGGTGGGGGGAATAAGCTACGAGCAGTACTTC. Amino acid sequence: CASSLRVGGISYEQYF.

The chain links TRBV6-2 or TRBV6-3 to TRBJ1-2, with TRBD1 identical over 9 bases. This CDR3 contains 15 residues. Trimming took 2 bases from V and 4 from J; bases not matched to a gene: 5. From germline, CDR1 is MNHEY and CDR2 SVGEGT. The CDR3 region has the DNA TGTGCCAGCAGTTACGCCGACAGGGGGACCTATGGCTACACCTTC. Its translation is CASSYADRGTYGYTF.

Written as DNA, the CDR3 is TGTGCCAGCTCCCTAGGGCCACAGGGGGTTTACAATGAGCAGTTCTTC. The encoded protein is CASSLGPQGVYNEQFF. The rearrangement links TRBV18 to TRBJ2-1, with 8 bases matching TRBD1. The germline V gene encodes CDR1 KGHSH and CDR2 LQKENI. This CDR3 has 16 amino acids. After removal of 6 bases from V and 4 bases from J, the junction contained 11 bases not matched to a gene.

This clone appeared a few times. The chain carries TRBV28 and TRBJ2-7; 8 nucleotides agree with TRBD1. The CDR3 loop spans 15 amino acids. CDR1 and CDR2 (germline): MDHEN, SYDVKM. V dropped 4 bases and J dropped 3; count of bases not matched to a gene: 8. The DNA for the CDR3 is TGTGCCAGCAGTTCATCAGGGGGCTTTCTCTACGAGCAGTACTTC. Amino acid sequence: CASSSSGGFLYEQYF.

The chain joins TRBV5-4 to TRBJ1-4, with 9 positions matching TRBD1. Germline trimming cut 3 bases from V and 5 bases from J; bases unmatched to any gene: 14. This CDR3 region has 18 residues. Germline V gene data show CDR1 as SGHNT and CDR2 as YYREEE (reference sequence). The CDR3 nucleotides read TGTGCCAGCAGCTGGGGGCCGAACAGGGGGCGGGAAAATGAAAAACTGTTTTTT. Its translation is CASSWGPNRGRENEKLFF.

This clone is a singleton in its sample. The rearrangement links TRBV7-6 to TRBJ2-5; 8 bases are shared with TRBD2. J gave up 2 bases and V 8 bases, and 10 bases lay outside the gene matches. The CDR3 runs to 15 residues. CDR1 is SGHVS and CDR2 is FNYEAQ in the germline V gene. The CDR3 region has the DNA TGTGCCAGCTTTGCGGGGGGAAGTAGGCAAGAGACCCAGTACTTC. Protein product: CASFAGGSRQETQYF.

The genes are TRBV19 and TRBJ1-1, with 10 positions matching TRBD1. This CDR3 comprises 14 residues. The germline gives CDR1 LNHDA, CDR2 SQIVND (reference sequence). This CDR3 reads CATDRGQGSTEAFF. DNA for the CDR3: TGTGCAACAGACAGGGGGCAAGGAAGCACTGAAGCTTTCTTT. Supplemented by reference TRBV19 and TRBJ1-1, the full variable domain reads DGGITQSPKYLFRKEGQNVTLSCEQNLNHDAMYWYRQDPGQGLRLIYYSQIVNDFQKGDIAEGYSVSREKKESFPLTVTSAQKNPTAFYLCATDRGQGSTEAFFGQGTRLTVV.

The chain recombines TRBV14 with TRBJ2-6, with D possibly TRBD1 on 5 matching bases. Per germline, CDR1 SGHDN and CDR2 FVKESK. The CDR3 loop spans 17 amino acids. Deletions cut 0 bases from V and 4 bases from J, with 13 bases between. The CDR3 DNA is TGTGCCAGCAGCCAAGATTTTCAGGGATCCGGGGCCAACGTCCTGACTTTC. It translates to CASSQDFQGSGANVLTF. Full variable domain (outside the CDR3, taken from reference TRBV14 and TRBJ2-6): EAGVTQFPSHSVIEKGQTVTLRCDPISGHDNLYWYRRVMGKEIKFLLHFVKESKQDESGMPNNRFLAERTGGTYSTLKVQPAELEDSGVYFCASSQDFQGSGANVLTFGAGSRLTVL.

The CDR3 spells CASRRDGWRRITDTQYF. CDR3 bases: TGCGCCAGCAGGAGGGATGGCTGGAGGAGGATCACAGATACGCAGTATTTT. V is TRBV5-1 and J is TRBJ2-3; TRBD2 might be the D (5 bases). This CDR3 has 17 amino acids. Germline assignment: CDR1 SGHRS and CDR2 YFSETQ. V lost 5 bases and J 2 bases, leaving 21 bases between the germline ends.

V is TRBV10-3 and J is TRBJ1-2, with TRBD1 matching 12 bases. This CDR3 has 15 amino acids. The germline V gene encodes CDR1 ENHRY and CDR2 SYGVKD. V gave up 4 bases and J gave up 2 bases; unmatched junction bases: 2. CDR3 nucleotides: TGTGCCATCAGTGCGGGACAGGGGGCAAACTATGGCTACACCTTC. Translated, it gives CAISAGQGANYGYTF.

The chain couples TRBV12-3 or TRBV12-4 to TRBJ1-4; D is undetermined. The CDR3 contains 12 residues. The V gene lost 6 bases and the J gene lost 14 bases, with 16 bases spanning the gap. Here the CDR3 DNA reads TGTGCCAGCAGCCGTGTTGATCTATCTCTGTTTTTT. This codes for CASSRVDLSLFF.

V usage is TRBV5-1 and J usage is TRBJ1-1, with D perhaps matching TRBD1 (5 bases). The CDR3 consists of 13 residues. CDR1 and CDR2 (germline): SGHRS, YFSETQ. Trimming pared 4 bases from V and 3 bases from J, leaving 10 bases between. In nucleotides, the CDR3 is TGCGCCAGCAGCCTGACAGAAGACACTGAAGCTTTCTTT. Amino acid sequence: CASSLTEDTEAFF.

CDR3 in amino acids: CAISESDGLYGYTF. In DNA, the CDR3 is TGTGCCATCAGTGAGTCCGACGGACTTTATGGCTACACCTTC. The chain recombines TRBV10-3 with TRBJ1-2; no reliable D call. The CDR3 runs to 14 residues. Germline V gene lookup returns CDR1 ENHRY and CDR2 SYGVKD. V dropped 0 bases and J dropped 5 bases, with 10 bases sitting between them.

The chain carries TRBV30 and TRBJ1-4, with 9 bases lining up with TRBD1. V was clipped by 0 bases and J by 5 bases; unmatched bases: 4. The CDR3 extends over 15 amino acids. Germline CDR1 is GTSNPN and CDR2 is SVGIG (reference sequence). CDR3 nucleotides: TGTGCCTGGAGTGTGGGGACAGGGACAAATGAAAAACTGTTTTTT. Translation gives CAWSVGTGTNEKLFF. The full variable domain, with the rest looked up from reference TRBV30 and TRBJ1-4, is SQTIHQWPATLVQPVGSPLSLECTVEGTSNPNLYWYRQAAGRGLQLLFYSVGIGQISSEVPQNLSASRPQDRQFILSSKKLLLSDSGFYLCAWSVGTGTNEKLFFGSGTQLSVL.

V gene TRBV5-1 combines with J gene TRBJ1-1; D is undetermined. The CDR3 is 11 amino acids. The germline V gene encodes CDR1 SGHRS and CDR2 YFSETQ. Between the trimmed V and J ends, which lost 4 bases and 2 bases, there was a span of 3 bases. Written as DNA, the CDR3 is TGCGCCAGCAGCATAAACACTGAAGCTTTCTTT. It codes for CASSINTEAFF.

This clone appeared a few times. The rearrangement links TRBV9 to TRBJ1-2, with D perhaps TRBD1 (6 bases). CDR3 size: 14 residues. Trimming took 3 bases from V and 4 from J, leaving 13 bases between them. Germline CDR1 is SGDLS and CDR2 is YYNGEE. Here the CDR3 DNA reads TGTGCCAGCAGCGCCGCAGGGGCGGCCTATGGCTACACCTTC. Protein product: CASSAAGAAYGYTF.

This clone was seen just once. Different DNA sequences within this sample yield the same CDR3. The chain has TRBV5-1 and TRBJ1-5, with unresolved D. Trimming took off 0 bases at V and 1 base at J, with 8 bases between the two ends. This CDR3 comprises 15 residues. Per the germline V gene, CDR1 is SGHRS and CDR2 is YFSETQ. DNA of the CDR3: TGCGCCAGCAGCTTGGCCGGAGGGAGCAATCAGCCCCAGCATTTT. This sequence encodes CASSLAGGSNQPQHF.

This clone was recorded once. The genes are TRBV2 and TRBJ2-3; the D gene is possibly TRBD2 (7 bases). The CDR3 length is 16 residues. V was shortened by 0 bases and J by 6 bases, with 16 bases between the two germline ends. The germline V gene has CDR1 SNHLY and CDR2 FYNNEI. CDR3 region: CASSEALLGGVDTQYF. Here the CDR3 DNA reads TGTGCCAGCAGTGAAGCGCTTTTAGGGGGGGTGGATACGCAGTATTTT.